This T cell receptor (beta chain) was sequenced during a study of patients and donors after allogeneic stem cell transplantation. One entry per CDR3 protein results from TCRdb running MiXCR on the RT-PCR reads. The data show about 200,000 distinct CDR3 sequences, with roughly 40% seen just once and 33% held by the top ten. The CDR3 runs to 15 residues. Germline V lookup: CDR1 LNHNV, CDR2 YYDKDF (reference sequence). Losses at the gene ends were 2 bases for V and 9 bases for J; bases not matched to a gene: 9. Sequences were obtained from blood, either unsorted or a sorted T cell fraction (not recorded which). This TCR derives from a human donor who was either an allogeneic HSCT recipient or a stem cell or donor lymphocyte infusion donor (not recorded which). It is not recorded whose cells these are; they may come from a transplant donor. V usage is TRBV15 and J usage is TRBJ2-7; 11 nucleotides agree with TRBD2. CDR3: CATSRPSGLAVMQYF. The CDR3 DNA sequence: TGTGCCACCAGCAGACCCTCGGGACTAGCGGTTATGCAGTACTTC.